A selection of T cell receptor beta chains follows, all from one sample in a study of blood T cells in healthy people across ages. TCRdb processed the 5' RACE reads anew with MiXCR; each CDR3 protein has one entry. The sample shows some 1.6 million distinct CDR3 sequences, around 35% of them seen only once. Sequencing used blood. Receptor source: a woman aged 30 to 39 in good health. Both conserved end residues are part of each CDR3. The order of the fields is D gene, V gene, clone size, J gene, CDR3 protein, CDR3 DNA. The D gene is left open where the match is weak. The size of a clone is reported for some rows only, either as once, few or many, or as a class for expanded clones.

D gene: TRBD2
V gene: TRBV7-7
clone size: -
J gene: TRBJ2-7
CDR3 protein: CASSLVWGGETRYF
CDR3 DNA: TGTGCCAGCAGCTTAGTCTGGGGGGGGGAGACCCGGTACTTC

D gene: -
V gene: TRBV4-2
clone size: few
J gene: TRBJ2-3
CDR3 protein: CASSQEASIHHSTDTQYF
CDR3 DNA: TGTGCCAGCAGCCAAGAAGCCAGCATTCACCATAGCACAGATACGCAGTATTTT

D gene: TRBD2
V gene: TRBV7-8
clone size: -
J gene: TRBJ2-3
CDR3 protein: CASSLELAGVIDTQYF
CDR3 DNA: TGTGCCAGCAGCTTAGAACTAGCGGGGGTCATAGATACGCAGTATTTT

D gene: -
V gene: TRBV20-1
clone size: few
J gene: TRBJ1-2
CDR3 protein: CSARVGATTNYGYTF
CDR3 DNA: TGCAGTGCTAGAGTTGGGGCCACAACCAACTATGGCTACACCTTC

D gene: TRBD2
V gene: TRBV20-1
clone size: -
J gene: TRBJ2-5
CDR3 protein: CSARTGTSGRQETQYF
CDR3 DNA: TGCAGTGCTAGAACAGGGACTAGCGGGAGACAAGAGACCCAGTACTTC

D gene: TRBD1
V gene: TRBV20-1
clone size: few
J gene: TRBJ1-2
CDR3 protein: CSAGQGVDYGYTF
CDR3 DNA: TGCAGTGCCGGACAGGGGGTGGACTATGGCTACACCTTC

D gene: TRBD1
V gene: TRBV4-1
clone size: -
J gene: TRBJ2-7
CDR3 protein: CASSRGGQGYAYEQYF
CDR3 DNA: TGCGCCAGCAGCCGCGGAGGACAGGGCTACGCCTACGAGCAGTACTTC

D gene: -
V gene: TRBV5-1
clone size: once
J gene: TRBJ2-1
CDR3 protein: CASSLRGRENEQFF
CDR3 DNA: TGCGCCAGCAGCTTGAGGGGCAGGGAGAATGAGCAGTTCTTC

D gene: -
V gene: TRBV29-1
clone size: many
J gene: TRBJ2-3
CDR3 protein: CSAYWQGDTQYF
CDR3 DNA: TGCAGCGCCTACTGGCAGGGGGATACGCAGTATTTT

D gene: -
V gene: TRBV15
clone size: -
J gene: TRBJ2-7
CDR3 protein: CATSRVAPPGEQYF
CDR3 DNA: TGTGCCACCAGCAGAGTAGCACCACCGGGGGAGCAGTACTTC

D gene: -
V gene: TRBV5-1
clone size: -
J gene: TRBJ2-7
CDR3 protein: CASSPPDRSLHEQYF
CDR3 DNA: TGCGCCAGCAGCCCCCCTGACAGGTCTCTACACGAGCAGTACTTC

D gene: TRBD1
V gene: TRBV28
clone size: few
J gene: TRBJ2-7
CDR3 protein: CASSLSTGDPYEQYF
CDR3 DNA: TGTGCCAGCAGTTTATCCACAGGGGACCCCTACGAGCAGTACTTC

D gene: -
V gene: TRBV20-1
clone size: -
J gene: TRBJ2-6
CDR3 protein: CSARDGGRSSGANVLTF
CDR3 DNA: TGCAGTGCTAGAGATGGGGGGCGGTCCTCTGGGGCCAACGTCCTGACTTTC

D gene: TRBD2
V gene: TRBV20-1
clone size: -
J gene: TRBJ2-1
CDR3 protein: CSAKLAGRNEQFF
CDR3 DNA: TGCAGTGCTAAACTAGCGGGAAGGAATGAGCAGTTCTTC

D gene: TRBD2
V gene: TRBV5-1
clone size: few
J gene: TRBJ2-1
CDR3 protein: CASSLTGGLVEQFF
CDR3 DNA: TGCGCCAGCAGCTTGACGGGGGGGCTGGTTGAGCAGTTCTTC

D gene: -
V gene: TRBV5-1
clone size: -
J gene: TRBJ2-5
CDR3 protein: CASVLTPGSWETQYF
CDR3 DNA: TGCGCCAGCGTCCTGACTCCGGGAAGTTGGGAGACCCAGTACTTC

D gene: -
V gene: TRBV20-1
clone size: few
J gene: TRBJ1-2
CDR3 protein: CSATREATNYGYTF
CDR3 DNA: TGCAGTGCTACCCGGGAGGCGACGAACTATGGCTACACCTTC

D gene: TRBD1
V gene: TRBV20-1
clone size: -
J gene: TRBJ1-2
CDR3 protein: CSANLVEGALGYTF
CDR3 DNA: TGCAGTGCTAACCTCGTGGAGGGGGCGCTTGGCTACACCTTC

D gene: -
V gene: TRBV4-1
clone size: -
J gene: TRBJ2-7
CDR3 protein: CASSHTAPGYEQYF
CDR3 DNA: TGCGCCAGCAGCCATACGGCCCCAGGGTACGAGCAGTACTTC

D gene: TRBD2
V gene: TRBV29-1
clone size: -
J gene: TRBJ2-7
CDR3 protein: CSVTLTSGRRYNEQYF
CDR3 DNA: TGCAGCGTTACCCTTACTAGCGGACGACGATACAATGAGCAGTACTTC

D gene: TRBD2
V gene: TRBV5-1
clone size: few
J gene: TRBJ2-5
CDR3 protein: CASSLGASGRKQETQYF
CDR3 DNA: TGCGCCAGCAGCTTGGGGGCTAGCGGGAGGAAACAAGAGACCCAGTACTTC

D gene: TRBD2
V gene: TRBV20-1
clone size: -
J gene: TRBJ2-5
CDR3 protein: CSARDPFGLAGRPQYF
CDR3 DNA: TGCAGTGCTAGAGATCCCTTTGGACTAGCGGGACGTCCGCAGTACTTC

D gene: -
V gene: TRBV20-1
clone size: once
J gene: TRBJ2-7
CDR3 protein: CSARQREQYF
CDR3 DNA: TGCAGTGCTCGACAGAGGGAGCAGTACTTC

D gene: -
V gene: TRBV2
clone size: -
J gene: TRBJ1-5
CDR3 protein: CASSVLEIGPQHF
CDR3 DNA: TGTGCCAGCAGTGTTCTCGAGATCGGGCCCCAGCATTTT

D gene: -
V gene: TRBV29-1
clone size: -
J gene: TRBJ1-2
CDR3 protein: CSVESDGGAGSGYTF
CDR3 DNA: TGCAGCGTTGAATCGGACGGGGGCGCGGGTTCTGGCTACACCTTC

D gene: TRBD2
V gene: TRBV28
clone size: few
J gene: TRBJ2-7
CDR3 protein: CASSPIREVYEQYF
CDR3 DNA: TGTGCCAGCAGTCCAATCCGGGAGGTATACGAGCAGTACTTC

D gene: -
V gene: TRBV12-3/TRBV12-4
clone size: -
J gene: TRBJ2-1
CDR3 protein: CASSPNDRLYYNEQFF
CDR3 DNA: TGTGCCAGCAGTCCCAACGACAGGCTTTACTACAATGAGCAGTTCTTC

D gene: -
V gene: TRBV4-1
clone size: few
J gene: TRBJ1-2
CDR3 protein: CASSQDGGFSYGYTF
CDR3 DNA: TGCGCCAGCAGCCAAGATGGCGGTTTTAGCTATGGCTACACCTTC

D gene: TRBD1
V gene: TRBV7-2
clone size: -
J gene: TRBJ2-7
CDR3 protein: CASSKTGTGTRGSYEQYF
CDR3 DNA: TGTGCCAGCAGCAAGACCGGGACAGGGACCCGGGGCTCCTACGAGCAGTACTTC

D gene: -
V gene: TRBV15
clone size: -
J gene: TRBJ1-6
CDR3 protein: CATSRDDGFSPLHF
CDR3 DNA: TGTGCCACCAGCAGAGATGACGGTTTTTCACCCCTCCACTTT

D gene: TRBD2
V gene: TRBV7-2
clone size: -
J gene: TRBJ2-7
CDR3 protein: CASSHRGGLAEQYF
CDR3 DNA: TGTGCCAGCAGCCACCGGGGGGGGCTAGCTGAGCAGTACTTC

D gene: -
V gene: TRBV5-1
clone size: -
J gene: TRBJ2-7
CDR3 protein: CASSPQNRLYEQYF
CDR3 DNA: TGCGCCAGCAGCCCACAGAACAGACTCTACGAGCAGTACTTC